Listed below are T cell receptor beta chains from one sample, sequenced in a study of cytomegalovirus exposure and HLA in healthy donors. This table comes from immunoSEQ multiplex PCR, and its TCRdb copy is limited to in-frame clones, with some not included. This sample has 90,000 to 120,000 clones, with approximately 86% found just once. The sequenced sample consisted of PBMCs. The receptors originated from a woman younger than 35 in good health and CMV-seronegative. Each CDR3 is given with its conserved first and last residue. Fields, in order: clone size, V gene, J gene, D gene, CDR3 protein, CDR3 DNA. A D gene is named only where the DNA matches it firmly. The size entry is marked missing in some rows and otherwise reads once, few, many or a size class.

clone_size: -; v_call: TRBV5-4; j_call: TRBJ1-1; d_call: TRBD1; cdr3_aa: CASRGQVNTEAFF; cdr3_nt: TGTGCCAGCAGGGGACAGGTGAACACTGAAGCTTTCTTT
clone_size: once; v_call: TRBV2; j_call: TRBJ1-1; d_call: -; cdr3_aa: CANLRVTEAFF; cdr3_nt: TGTGCCAACCTCAGGGTCACTGAAGCTTTCTTT
clone_size: few; v_call: TRBV28; j_call: TRBJ1-2; d_call: -; cdr3_aa: CASRRDYGYTF; cdr3_nt: TGTGCCAGCAGGAGGGACTATGGCTACACCTTC
clone_size: -; v_call: TRBV27; j_call: TRBJ1-2; d_call: -; cdr3_aa: CASGGESPNYGYTF; cdr3_nt: TGTGCCAGCGGGGGGGAGTCCCCTAACTATGGCTACACCTTC
clone_size: -; v_call: TRBV27; j_call: TRBJ1-1; d_call: -; cdr3_aa: CASSPTGTLNTEAFF; cdr3_nt: TGTGCCAGCAGTCCTACCGGGACACTGAACACTGAAGCTTTCTTT
clone_size: -; v_call: TRBV7-9; j_call: TRBJ2-3; d_call: -; cdr3_aa: CASSLGGHTTDTQYF; cdr3_nt: TGTGCCAGCAGCTTGGGAGGACATACCACAGATACGCAGTATTTT
clone_size: -; v_call: TRBV5-1; j_call: TRBJ1-6; d_call: -; cdr3_aa: CASSSKIMGGSSYNSPLHF; cdr3_nt: TGCGCCAGCAGCTCAAAGATCATGGGGGGGAGCTCCTATAATTCACCCCTCCACTTT
clone_size: -; v_call: TRBV6-1; j_call: TRBJ1-3; d_call: -; cdr3_aa: CASSERRSGNTIYF; cdr3_nt: TGTGCCAGCAGTGAGCGGAGATCTGGAAACACCATATATTTT
clone_size: few; v_call: TRBV27; j_call: TRBJ1-6; d_call: TRBD1; cdr3_aa: CASSSGTGSTPLHF; cdr3_nt: TGTGCCAGCAGTTCCGGGACAGGGTCCACGCCCCTCCACTTT
clone_size: -; v_call: TRBV19; j_call: TRBJ1-5; d_call: -; cdr3_aa: CASRLERGGNQPQHF; cdr3_nt: TGTGCCAGTAGGCTAGAACGGGGGGGCAATCAGCCCCAGCATTTT
clone_size: -; v_call: TRBV6-1; j_call: TRBJ1-5; d_call: TRBD1; cdr3_aa: CASLRTGGNQPQHF; cdr3_nt: TGTGCCAGCCTTAGGACAGGGGGAAATCAGCCCCAGCATTTT
clone_size: -; v_call: TRBV21-1; j_call: TRBJ2-7; d_call: -; cdr3_aa: CASSKVGDRGLYEQYF; cdr3_nt: TGTGCCAGCAGCAAAGTCGGGGACAGGGGTCTTTACGAGCAGTACTTC
clone_size: -; v_call: TRBV11-2; j_call: TRBJ2-5; d_call: -; cdr3_aa: CASSLARVLETQYF; cdr3_nt: TGTGCCAGCAGCTTAGCCAGGGTCCTGGAGACCCAGTACTTC
clone_size: -; v_call: TRBV27; j_call: TRBJ2-2; d_call: -; cdr3_aa: CASSLAADHTGELFF; cdr3_nt: TGTGCCAGCAGTTTGGCAGCGGACCATACCGGGGAGCTGTTTTTT
clone_size: -; v_call: TRBV7-3; j_call: TRBJ1-3; d_call: TRBD1; cdr3_aa: CASSPGGSGNTIYF; cdr3_nt: TGTGCCAGCAGCCCAGGGGGGAGCGGAAACACCATATATTTT
clone_size: few; v_call: TRBV25-1; j_call: TRBJ2-5; d_call: TRBD2; cdr3_aa: CASTTNGGDQETQYF; cdr3_nt: TGTGCCAGCACGACTAATGGGGGGGACCAAGAGACCCAGTACTTC
clone_size: -; v_call: TRBV6-1; j_call: TRBJ2-2; d_call: -; cdr3_aa: CASMRPYTGELFF; cdr3_nt: TGTGCCAGCATGCGCCCGTACACCGGGGAGCTGTTTTTT
clone_size: few; v_call: TRBV30; j_call: TRBJ1-1; d_call: TRBD1; cdr3_aa: CAWRSTGPTEAFF; cdr3_nt: TGTGCCTGGAGGTCGACAGGGCCCACTGAAGCTTTCTTT
clone_size: -; v_call: TRBV18; j_call: TRBJ1-1; d_call: -; cdr3_aa: CASSPMPGALNTEAFF; cdr3_nt: TGTGCCAGCTCACCAATGCCAGGGGCTTTGAACACTGAAGCTTTCTTT
clone_size: medium-sized; v_call: TRBV27; j_call: TRBJ2-7; d_call: -; cdr3_aa: CASSGSYEQYF; cdr3_nt: TGTGCCAGCAGTGGTAGCTACGAGCAGTACTTC
clone_size: -; v_call: TRBV4-1; j_call: TRBJ2-1; d_call: -; cdr3_aa: CASSQGGELNEQFF; cdr3_nt: TGCGCCAGCAGCCAAGGGGGGGAATTGAATGAGCAGTTCTTC
clone_size: -; v_call: TRBV6-1; j_call: TRBJ1-5; d_call: TRBD1; cdr3_aa: CASSATGEVQPQHF; cdr3_nt: TGTGCCAGCAGTGCCACAGGGGAGGTTCAGCCCCAGCATTTT
clone_size: once; v_call: TRBV30; j_call: TRBJ1-2; d_call: -; cdr3_aa: CAWSDSWGRNGYTF; cdr3_nt: TGTGCCTGGAGTGACTCTTGGGGGAGGAATGGCTACACCTTC
clone_size: -; v_call: TRBV18; j_call: TRBJ1-2; d_call: -; cdr3_aa: CASSPREAGRSGYTF; cdr3_nt: TGTGCCAGCTCACCAAGGGAGGCAGGGCGGAGTGGCTACACCTTC
clone_size: -; v_call: TRBV5-6; j_call: TRBJ2-3; d_call: TRBD2; cdr3_aa: CASSSTRGSTDTQYF; cdr3_nt: TGTGCCAGCAGCTCGACGCGGGGGAGTACAGATACGCAGTATTTT
clone_size: -; v_call: TRBV6-1; j_call: TRBJ2-5; d_call: -; cdr3_aa: CASRGLETQYF; cdr3_nt: TGTGCCAGCAGGGGGCTAGAGACCCAGTACTTC
clone_size: -; v_call: TRBV13; j_call: TRBJ2-2; d_call: -; cdr3_aa: CASSSPEVAGELFF; cdr3_nt: TGTGCCAGCAGCTCACCAGAGGTGGCCGGGGAGCTGTTTTTT
clone_size: -; v_call: TRBV27; j_call: TRBJ2-7; d_call: -; cdr3_aa: CASSSATGRIPVPYEQYF; cdr3_nt: TGTGCCAGCAGTTCCGCGACAGGCCGTATCCCAGTTCCCTACGAGCAGTACTTC
clone_size: few; v_call: TRBV6-5; j_call: TRBJ2-7; d_call: TRBD2; cdr3_aa: CASSYSSGGAYEQYF; cdr3_nt: TGTGCCAGCAGTTACTCTAGCGGGGGGGCCTACGAGCAGTACTTC
clone_size: once; v_call: TRBV13; j_call: TRBJ2-2; d_call: -; cdr3_aa: CASSLMQGRPGELFF; cdr3_nt: TGTGCCAGCAGCTTAATGCAGGGGCGGCCCGGGGAGCTGTTTTTT
clone_size: -; v_call: TRBV5-6; j_call: TRBJ2-1; d_call: TRBD2; cdr3_aa: CASSRTSGVSYNEQFF; cdr3_nt: TGTGCCAGCAGCCGGACTAGCGGGGTCTCCTACAATGAGCAGTTCTTC
clone_size: -; v_call: TRBV10-3; j_call: TRBJ2-1; d_call: TRBD1; cdr3_aa: CAISQTGSEQFF; cdr3_nt: TGTGCCATCAGCCAGACAGGGTCAGAGCAGTTCTTC
clone_size: -; v_call: TRBV13; j_call: TRBJ2-4; d_call: -; cdr3_aa: CASSPLGGKNIQYF; cdr3_nt: TGTGCCAGCAGCCCCTTGGGAGGCAAAAACATTCAGTACTTC
clone_size: -; v_call: TRBV28; j_call: TRBJ2-3; d_call: TRBD2; cdr3_aa: CASRPLAGGFYTDTQYF; cdr3_nt: TGTGCCAGCAGACCCCTAGCGGGGGGATTCTACACAGATACGCAGTATTTT
clone_size: few; v_call: TRBV30; j_call: TRBJ1-2; d_call: TRBD1; cdr3_aa: CATMLRDRGLRGYTF; cdr3_nt: TGTGCTACTATGCTCCGGGACAGGGGGCTTCGGGGCTACACCTTC
clone_size: -; v_call: TRBV4-2; j_call: TRBJ1-1; d_call: TRBD1; cdr3_aa: CASSQETGWNTEAFF; cdr3_nt: TGTGCCAGCAGCCAAGAGACAGGGTGGAACACTGAAGCTTTCTTT
clone_size: -; v_call: TRBV30; j_call: TRBJ1-2; d_call: -; cdr3_aa: CAWSYRSYGYTF; cdr3_nt: TGTGCCTGGAGTTACAGATCCTATGGCTACACCTTC
clone_size: -; v_call: TRBV28; j_call: TRBJ2-7; d_call: TRBD1; cdr3_aa: CASNGGTGSWSDVIQGTYEQYF; cdr3_nt: TGTGCCAGCAATGGCGGGACAGGGTCCTGGAGCGATGTTATACAGGGGACCTACGAGCAGTACTTC
clone_size: -; v_call: TRBV4-1; j_call: TRBJ2-7; d_call: TRBD2; cdr3_aa: CASSHPGLAGGTPNSYEQYF; cdr3_nt: TGCGCCAGCAGCCACCCCGGACTAGCGGGGGGAACGCCGAACTCCTACGAGCAGTACTTC
clone_size: once; v_call: TRBV18; j_call: TRBJ2-6; d_call: -; cdr3_aa: CASSPLMFSSGANVLTF; cdr3_nt: TGTGCCAGCTCACCACTTATGTTCAGTTCTGGGGCCAACGTCCTGACTTTC
clone_size: few; v_call: TRBV5-1; j_call: TRBJ2-7; d_call: -; cdr3_aa: CASSAGSSYEQYF; cdr3_nt: TGCGCCAGCAGCGCGGGGAGCTCCTACGAGCAGTACTTC
clone_size: -; v_call: TRBV7-3; j_call: TRBJ1-2; d_call: TRBD1; cdr3_aa: CASSFDRAYGYTF; cdr3_nt: TGTGCCAGCAGCTTCGACAGGGCCTATGGCTACACCTTC
clone_size: few; v_call: TRBV2; j_call: TRBJ1-2; d_call: -; cdr3_aa: CASSEFGRGLPVYYTF; cdr3_nt: TGTGCCAGCAGTGAATTTGGTAGAGGCCTCCCGGTATACTACACCTTC
clone_size: few; v_call: TRBV6-1; j_call: TRBJ1-4; d_call: -; cdr3_aa: CASSEGENEKLFF; cdr3_nt: TGTGCCAGCAGTGAAGGGGAGAATGAAAAACTGTTTTTT
clone_size: -; v_call: TRBV10-1; j_call: TRBJ2-7; d_call: -; cdr3_aa: CASSDKILQDGASYEQYF; cdr3_nt: TGCGCCAGCAGCGACAAGATCCTACAGGATGGGGCTTCCTACGAGCAGTACTTC
clone_size: -; v_call: TRBV18; j_call: TRBJ2-2; d_call: TRBD1; cdr3_aa: CASSPIGQGATGELFF; cdr3_nt: TGTGCCAGCTCACCGATCGGACAGGGGGCCACCGGGGAGCTGTTTTTT
clone_size: -; v_call: TRBV13; j_call: TRBJ2-1; d_call: -; cdr3_aa: CASSETSVIYNEQFF; cdr3_nt: TGTGCCAGCAGCGAAACGAGCGTTATATACAATGAGCAGTTCTTC
clone_size: few; v_call: TRBV2; j_call: TRBJ1-6; d_call: -; cdr3_aa: CASSEGQIGSPLHF; cdr3_nt: TGTGCCAGCAGTGAAGGACAGATTGGCTCACCCCTCCACTTT
clone_size: -; v_call: TRBV28; j_call: TRBJ1-2; d_call: TRBD1; cdr3_aa: CASSLRGTYGYTF; cdr3_nt: TGTGCCAGCAGTCTCAGGGGGACCTATGGCTACACCTTC
clone_size: -; v_call: TRBV7-2; j_call: TRBJ2-7; d_call: -; cdr3_aa: CASTTYNSYEQYF; cdr3_nt: TGTGCCAGCACTACCTATAACTCCTACGAGCAGTACTTC
clone_size: -; v_call: TRBV9; j_call: TRBJ2-3; d_call: TRBD2; cdr3_aa: CASSETSGGTDTQYF; cdr3_nt: TGTGCCAGCAGCGAGACTAGCGGGGGCACAGATACGCAGTATTTT
clone_size: -; v_call: TRBV6-1; j_call: TRBJ2-1; d_call: TRBD1; cdr3_aa: CASSDGTEILEQFF; cdr3_nt: TGTGCCAGCAGTGACGGGACAGAGATTCTGGAGCAGTTCTTC
clone_size: -; v_call: TRBV11-2; j_call: TRBJ1-2; d_call: -; cdr3_aa: CASSLGVPRGYTF; cdr3_nt: TGTGCCAGCAGCTTAGGAGTCCCCCGGGGCTACACCTTC
clone_size: -; v_call: TRBV6-5; j_call: TRBJ2-2; d_call: -; cdr3_aa: CASSLSRGTGELFF; cdr3_nt: TGTGCCAGCAGTTTATCGCGGGGCACGGGGGAGCTGTTTTTT
clone_size: -; v_call: TRBV28; j_call: TRBJ2-7; d_call: -; cdr3_aa: CASSLGRISYEQYF; cdr3_nt: TGTGCCAGCAGTTTGGGCAGGATCTCCTACGAGCAGTACTTC
clone_size: -; v_call: TRBV6-1; j_call: TRBJ2-1; d_call: TRBD2; cdr3_aa: CASSVSGGPSSYNEQFF; cdr3_nt: TGTGCCAGCAGTGTTAGCGGGGGACCTAGCTCCTACAATGAGCAGTTCTTC
clone_size: -; v_call: TRBV27; j_call: TRBJ2-3; d_call: -; cdr3_aa: CASTPRVRDSYTDTQYF; cdr3_nt: TGTGCCAGCACCCCCCGTGTGCGGGACAGTTACACAGATACGCAGTATTTT
clone_size: -; v_call: TRBV5-6; j_call: TRBJ1-6; d_call: -; cdr3_aa: CASSQPGHRSSYNSPLHF; cdr3_nt: TGTGCCAGCAGTCAACCGGGACATCGGAGCTCCTATAATTCACCCCTCCACTTT
clone_size: -; v_call: TRBV29-1; j_call: TRBJ2-7; d_call: TRBD1; cdr3_aa: CSVDRGYEQYF; cdr3_nt: TGCAGCGTCGACAGGGGTTACGAGCAGTACTTC